This T cell receptor (beta chain) was found in a study of T cell responses to AZD1222 COVID-19 vaccine. TCRdb's copy holds only in-frame clones and misses some; the assay was immunoSEQ multiplex PCR. The sample gives about 99,000 clones, roughly nine tenths of which show up once; 2.5% to 3% is in the top ten. V dropped 5 bases and J dropped 0; count of bases not matched to a gene: 6. The CDR3 is 15 residues long. CDR1 and CDR2 (germline): SEHNR, FQNEAQ (reference sequence). The V call is TRBV7-9, the J call TRBJ1-1, with 7 nucleotides matching TRBD1. Source: peripheral blood, taken on day 0 of AZD1222 vaccination. The TCR sequence derives from an adult in good health. In DNA, the CDR3 is TGTGCCAGCAGCACCCGGACAGGCATGAACACTGAAGCTTTCTTT. As protein: CASSTRTGMNTEAFF. The full variable domain, completed using reference TRBV7-9 and TRBJ1-1, is DTGVSQNPRHKITKRGQNVTFRCDPISEHNRLYWYRQTLGQGPEFLTYFQNEAQLEKSRLLSDRFSAERPKGSFSTLEIQRTEQGDSAMYLCASSTRTGMNTEAFFGQGTRLTVV.